This T cell receptor (beta chain) was captured by sequencing in a study of regulatory T cells in long-lasting Graves disease. This clonotype was seen many times. As for time point: newly diagnosed GD, antithyroid drugs for less than 3 months. From PBMCs, RNA was extracted and then used to make the TCR library. The CDR3 is made up of 13 amino acids. The V and J ends lost 3 bases and 3 bases, in that order; junction bases with no gene match: 1. Libraries of TCR beta came from iRepertoire HTBI primers plus Arm-PCR of CDR3 regions. TCRdb fed the multiplex PCR reads into MiXCR, producing one record per CDR3 protein. The sample shows roughly 400,000 distinct CDR3 sequences, over 15% of them seen only once. These sequences were also reported in another study, on T cells in Graves' hyperthyroidism and ophthalmopathy. According to that study: Peripheral blood also featured most of the thyroid clonotypes expanded above 0.001.

This receptor was identified in a woman under 30 with Graves disease. This specimen was peripheral blood mononuclear cells (PBMCs), taken at new diagnosis, from a patient treated with antithyroid drugs. The genes are TRBV12-3 or TRBV12-4 and TRBJ2-7, with 8 bases that match TRBD2. The CDR3 bases are TGTGCCAGCAGTTTCCTAGCGGGCTACGAGCAGTACTTC. Encoded protein: CASSFLAGYEQYF.